These 29 T cell receptor beta chains were all obtained from the same sample, sequenced in a study of T-cell memory formation after mild COVID-19. TCRdb processed the 5' RACE reads anew with MiXCR; each CDR3 protein has one entry. The sample records hundreds of thousands of distinct CDR3 sequences, roughly 20% being singletons. The sequencing sample was made of PBMCs or a T cell subset sorted from them (not recorded which). These receptors all stem from an adult woman who had mild COVID-19 (a few samples of this study predate the infection). Cell type and time point are not known.

The J gene is TRBJ1-2, the V gene TRBV4-2; D unclear. The CDR3 length is 14 residues. Looked up from germline, CDR1 is LGHNA and CDR2 is YNFKEQ. V was cut by 0 bases and J by 2 bases, with 7 bases left in between. The CDR3 sequence: CASSQDWENYGYTF. Written as DNA, the CDR3 is TGTGCCAGCAGCCAAGATTGGGAAAACTATGGCTACACCTTC.

This clonotype was counted a few times. The rearrangement links TRBV7-2 to TRBJ1-1; no reliable D call. The germline V gene has CDR1 SGHTA and CDR2 FQGNSA. This CDR3 region has 12 residues. V was shortened by 5 bases and J by 6 bases, with 10 bases between the two germline ends. The CDR3 sequence is CASSPDVAEAFF. The CDR3 coding sequence is TGTGCCAGCAGCCCTGACGTCGCTGAAGCTTTCTTT.

The V gene is TRBV9, the J gene TRBJ1-1; no definite D call. The CDR3 has 15 amino acids. The germline V gene encodes CDR1 SGDLS and CDR2 YYNGEE. Trimming removed 4 bases at V and 3 bases at J, with 16 bases between. The CDR3, as DNA: TGTGCCAGCAGCCCAAGTGGGGAGGTGTACACTGAAGCTTTCTTT. Protein sequence: CASSPSGEVYTEAFF.

This clonotype was counted a few times. The genes are TRBV29-1 and TRBJ2-3; no definite D call. The V gene lost 0 bases and the J gene lost 2 bases, with 6 bases spanning the gap. The germline V gene encodes CDR1 SQVTM and CDR2 ANQGSEA. The CDR3 is 13 residues long. The CDR3 DNA follows: TGCAGCGTTGAAGACTCACCCACAGATACGCAGTATTTT. This gives the protein CSVEDSPTDTQYF.

This clonotype has at least ten counts. The chain employs TRBV7-9 and TRBJ2-7; 10 bases match TRBD2. The CDR3 runs to 14 residues. With V trimmed by 5 bases and J by 2 bases, 3 bases remained unmatched. Per germline, CDR1 SEHNR and CDR2 FQNEAQ (reference sequence). The CDR3 loop reads CASSPAGGPYEQYF. The CDR3 nucleotides are TGTGCCAGCAGCCCAGCGGGAGGGCCCTACGAGCAGTACTTC. Together with reference TRBV7-9 and TRBJ2-7, the CDR3 gives the full variable domain: DTGVSQNPRHKITKRGQNVTFRCDPISEHNRLYWYRQTLGQGPEFLTYFQNEAQLEKSRLLSDRFSAERPKGSFSTLEIQRTEQGDSAMYLCASSPAGGPYEQYFGPGTRLTVT.

J is TRBJ2-1 and V is TRBV4-1, with TRBD1 as a possible D gene (6 bases). Trimming took off 0 bases at V and 0 bases at J, with 12 bases between the two ends. Germline V gives CDR1 MGHRA, CDR2 YSYEKL. The CDR3 length is 17 residues. Written as DNA, the CDR3 is TGCGCCAGCAGCCAAGATTCGGGACACGTCTCCTACAATGAGCAGTTCTTC. The encoded protein is CASSQDSGHVSYNEQFF.

This clonotype was picked up a small number of times. The genes are TRBV24-1 and TRBJ2-1; 10 positions agree with TRBD1. The germline V gene encodes CDR1 KGHDR and CDR2 SFDVKD. Losses at the gene ends were 4 bases for V and 8 bases for J; bases not matched to a gene: 13. CDR3 length equals 17 residues. CDR3 region: CATSDLTPGTGVHEQFF. The CDR3, as DNA: TGTGCCACCAGTGACCTAACTCCCGGGACAGGGGTCCATGAGCAGTTCTTC.

The V call is TRBV15, the J call TRBJ2-6; D might be TRBD1 or TRBD2, each matching 5 bases. Trimming stripped 0 bases from V and 0 bases from J, with 9 bases between. CDR1 and CDR2 from the germline V gene are LNHNV and YYDKDF (reference sequence). The CDR3 runs 17 residues. CDR3 amino acids: CATSRDGAGSGANVLTF. DNA for the CDR3: TGTGCCACCAGCAGAGATGGGGCGGGCTCTGGGGCCAACGTCCTGACTTTC.

The chain is built from TRBV30 and TRBJ2-4; D perhaps matches TRBD2 (6 bases). CDR1 is GTSNPN, CDR2 SVGIG, per germline (reference sequence). The V end was cut by 5 bases, the J end by 8 bases, with 10 bases between. The CDR3 length is 11 residues. In DNA, the CDR3 is TGTGCCTGGGGACTAAACGACATTCAGTACTTC. Protein product: CAWGLNDIQYF.

This clonotype turned up a few times. The J gene is TRBJ2-4, the V gene TRBV6-5; TRBD1 matches at 7 bases. J lost 9 bases, V lost 5 bases, and 10 bases had no gene match. There are 14 residues in the CDR3. Germline values: CDR1 MNHEY, CDR2 SVGAGI. CDR3 in DNA: TGTGCCAGCAGTACCCGGGACAGTGTGAGCATTCAGTACTTC. This sequence encodes CASSTRDSVSIQYF.

The J gene is TRBJ2-3, the V gene TRBV24-1; unclear D gene. CDR3 size: 14 residues. V was trimmed by 1 base and J by 1 base, leaving 5 bases between them. CDR1 is KGHDR, CDR2 SFDVKD, per germline. CDR3 in DNA: TGTGCCACCAGTGATTTTTTAGGCACAGATACGCAGTATTTT. It yields the protein CATSDFLGTDTQYF.

This clonotype was recorded many times. A junction end diverges from the germline sequence, so it may reflect a read error. The rearrangement joins TRBV5-1 to TRBJ2-7; D gene unclear. The length of the CDR3 is 11 residues. Per germline, CDR1 SGHRS and CDR2 YFSETQ. The CDR3 nucleotides read TGTGCCAGCAGCTTAGAGTACGAGCAGTACTTC. Its protein is CASSLEYEQYF.

In its sample, this clonotype was seen many times. The chain carries TRBV20-1 and TRBJ2-7; weak D call: TRBD2 (5 bases). This CDR3 is 15 amino acids long. V was shortened by 0 bases and J by 0 bases, with 12 bases between the two germline ends. Germline assignment: CDR1 DFQATT and CDR2 SNEGSKA (reference sequence). CDR3 in DNA: TGCAGTGCTAGAGATCGGGAAAGGAGCTCCTACGAGCAGTACTTC. It codes for CSARDRERSSYEQYF.

The sample holds a few counts of this clonotype. V and J are TRBV13 and TRBJ2-3; 11 positions agree with TRBD2. CDR1 is PRHDT and CDR2 is FYEKMQ in the germline V gene (reference sequence). CDR3 length: 13 amino acids. Trimming cost V 11 bases and J 3 bases; bases outside gene matches: 4. The CDR3, as DNA: TGTGCCGGGACTAGCGGAGTTACAGATACGCAGTATTTT. Amino acid sequence: CAGTSGVTDTQYF.

The CDR3 DNA is TGTGCCAGCAGCCGGTACGTCAGGGGTAAATCCTACGAGCAGTACTTC. Residues: CASSRYVRGKSYEQYF. V and J are TRBV5-6 and TRBJ2-7; weak D call: TRBD1 (6 bases). The CDR3 spans 16 residues. CDR1 SGHDT and CDR2 YYEEEE come from the germline V gene. V shed 4 bases and J shed 1 base, with 18 bases lying between them. Complete variable domain (other parts from reference TRBV5-6 and TRBJ2-7): DAGVTQSPTHLIKTRGQQVTLRCSPKSGHDTVSWYQQALGQGPQFIFQYYEEEERQRGNFPDRFSGHQFPNYSSELNVNALLLGDSALYLCASSRYVRGKSYEQYFGPGTRLTVT.

This clonotype has a handful of counts. V is TRBV29-1 and J is TRBJ1-1, with unresolved D. V was cut by 3 bases and J by 4 bases, with 3 bases left in between. CDR1 and CDR2 (germline): SQVTM, ANQGSEA. The CDR3 has 10 amino acids. The CDR3 coding sequence is TGCAGCGTTGACGGCACTGAAGCTTTCTTT. Protein: CSVDGTEAFF.

J is TRBJ2-7 and V is TRBV18, with TRBD1 matching over 9 bases. The CDR3 is 16 amino acids. From germline, CDR1 is KGHSH and CDR2 LQKENI. After removal of 1 base from V and 3 bases from J, the junction contained 7 bases not matched to a gene. Here the CDR3 DNA reads TGTGCCAGCTCACCACAGTCGGGACAGGGATTCTACGAGCAGTACTTC. Translated, it gives CASSPQSGQGFYEQYF.

This chain uses TRBV24-1 with TRBJ2-7; 11 bases are a match to TRBD1. The ends lost 2 bases at V and 4 bases at J; junction bases unmatched: 3. CDR3 length: 15 amino acids. Germline loops: CDR1 KGHDR, CDR2 SFDVKD. This chain's CDR3 is CATSDSGTGGYEQYF. CDR3 bases: TGTGCCACCAGTGATTCCGGGACAGGGGGATACGAGCAGTACTTC.

In its sample, this clonotype was seen many times. The chain employs TRBV25-1 and TRBJ2-1; 9 nucleotides match TRBD2. There are 15 residues in the CDR3. V shed 3 bases, J shed 4 bases, and the junction held 4 bases outside the gene matches. Germline V gene sequence: CDR1 MGHDK, CDR2 SYGVNS. The CDR3 coding sequence is TGTGCCAGCAGTGATAGCGGGAGTGGGTACAATGAGCAGTTCTTC. It is translated as CASSDSGSGYNEQFF.

The chain has TRBV5-1 and TRBJ1-1; 10 bases are shared with TRBD1. Germline assignment: CDR1 SGHRS and CDR2 YFSETQ. The CDR3 is 16 amino acids. Losses at the gene ends were 0 bases for V and 4 bases for J; bases not matched to a gene: 6. In nucleotides, the CDR3 is TGCGCCAGCAGCTTGGCCTCTCGGACAGGGGGCACTGAAGCTTTCTTT. Translating gives CASSLASRTGGTEAFF.

The gene calls are TRBV3-1 and TRBJ2-7; TRBD1 aligns across 10 bases. The junction had 9 bases not matched to a gene; V was cut back by 5 bases and J by 5 bases. This CDR3 spans 15 amino acids. The germline V gene encodes CDR1 LGHDT and CDR2 YNNKEL (reference sequence). The DNA of the CDR3 is TGTGCCAGCAGCAGCCTGGGGACAGGGGCCCACGAGCAGTACTTC. As protein: CASSSLGTGAHEQYF.

This clonotype was seen more than once but under ten times. The chain is built from TRBV18 and TRBJ1-1; D call uncertain. V shed 3 bases and J shed 6 bases, with 14 bases lying between them. The CDR3 sequence is 14 residues long. CDR1 KGHSH and CDR2 LQKENI come from the germline V gene. The CDR3 DNA sequence: TGTGCCAGCTCACCGGGAACGAACAGAGCTGAAGCTTTCTTT. This codes for CASSPGTNRAEAFF.

This clonotype was found a few times. The J gene is TRBJ2-1, the V gene TRBV6-4, with a possible D match to TRBD2 (6 bases). Germline V gene data show CDR1 as MRHNA and CDR2 as SNTAGT. The CDR3 spans 15 residues. With 4 bases removed from V and 6 bases from J, the gap between germline ends came to 16 bases. CDR3 in amino acids: CASSAGTGASNEQFF. In DNA, the CDR3 is TGTGCCAGCAGTGCCGGGACTGGGGCTAGCAATGAGCAGTTCTTC.

The CDR3 loop is CASSFGSGRNEQFF. The CDR3 DNA is TGTGCCAGCAGCTTCGGGAGTGGTCGCAATGAGCAGTTCTTC. The V gene is TRBV7-6, the J gene TRBJ2-1, with a weak D call TRBD2 (6 bases). The germline V and J ends were trimmed by 3 bases and 6 bases, with 12 bases remaining between them. Germline CDR1 is SGHVS and CDR2 is FNYEAQ. CDR3 length: 14 amino acids.

This clonotype has just a few counts. The gene calls are TRBV7-8 and TRBJ2-3; D is unresolved. CDR1 is SGHVS, CDR2 FQNEAQ, per germline. The ends were cut back, 5 bases at V and 10 bases at J, with 16 bases in the middle. This CDR3 is built from 13 residues. The CDR3 coding sequence is TGTGCCAGCAGCCCAGCCGTCACCGCGCCGCAGTATTTT. Protein sequence: CASSPAVTAPQYF.

V and J are TRBV7-9 and TRBJ2-3; D is unclear. The CDR3 loop spans 11 amino acids. The germline CDR1 and CDR2 sequences are SEHNR and FQNEAQ (reference sequence). With 8 bases removed from V and 7 bases from J, the gap between germline ends came to 10 bases. The CDR3 DNA follows: TGTGCCAGCGGAATTGAGTATACGCAGTATTTT. Translation: CASGIEYTQYF.

This clonotype appeared a few times. The rearrangement joins TRBV6-5 to TRBJ2-3; 11 nucleotides agree with TRBD2. Germline V gene sequence: CDR1 MNHEY, CDR2 SVGAGI. The CDR3 extends over 14 amino acids. The V segment lost 9 bases and the J segment 3 bases; nucleotides outside the gene matches: 5. The DNA of the CDR3 is TGTGCCAGTAGCGGGGGGGCTTATACAGATACGCAGTATTTT. This translates into CASSGGAYTDTQYF.

The chain recombines TRBV20-1 with TRBJ1-4; D remains ambiguous. The CDR3 sequence is 17 residues long. The germline V gene encodes CDR1 DFQATT and CDR2 SNEGSKA (reference sequence). Trimming stripped 0 bases from V and 7 bases from J, with 21 bases between. The chain's CDR3 is CSARELVGSAASEKLFF. CDR3 sequence (DNA): TGCAGTGCTAGAGAACTGGTCGGGTCCGCCGCCAGTGAAAAACTGTTTTTT.

The sample holds many counts of this clonotype. This chain joins TRBV9 and TRBJ2-5, with D hard to call. The V end lost 1 base, the J end lost 5 bases, and 15 bases lay between the germline ends. The CDR3 is 15 amino acids. Germline V gives CDR1 SGDLS, CDR2 YYNGEE. CDR3 amino acids: CASSVTTGSGETQYF. CDR3 DNA sequence: TGTGCCAGCAGCGTAACGACCGGGTCCGGGGAGACCCAGTACTTC.